This T cell receptor (beta chain) derives from a study of shared clonotypes between healthy human individuals (TCRdb year 2020). About the investigation overall: A few men and a couple of women, aged 18 to 49 years, made up the cohort. Per donor, three plates each were used for CD4 naive and CD4 memory, two for CD8 naive, and one for CD8 memory. To estimate repertoire size and how much clonotypes are shared between individuals, the study performed deep sequencing of blood TCR repertoires from a few healthy adults. To increase sequencing depth and limit assay-specific biases, TCR repertoire library preparation and sequencing were carried out by different laboratories using diverse techniques. Leukapheresis yielded between about 0.85 and 10 billion PBMCs per donor. General study outcomes and caveats: The small number of donors limited the genetic and exposure-history diversity represented. Higher generation probabilities were observed for clonotypes shared by all four sorted-subset donors than for non-shared clonotypes. Across a few donors, around 5% of naive CD4, roughly 3.3% of naive CD8, approximately 2.5% of memory CD4, and over 0.35% of memory CD8 clonotypes were shared. Based on pairwise subsampling, the degree of clonotype sharing among donors was expected to be affected by sequencing depth. Estimated clonotype richness was generally larger for naive than for memory subsets. Sampling was restricted to blood, and TCR repertoires in tissues likely differ from the TCR repertoires found in blood. Rarefaction of sorted-subset datasets indicated incomplete sequencing despite the large sequencing depth.

The germline V gene (reference sequence) specifies SEHNR as CDR1 and FQNEAQ as CDR2. Spanning cysteine to phenylalanine, the CDR3 consists of 13 amino acids. The entry retains the CDR3 DNA only, 39 bases that are in frame from base 1. Deletion took 5 bases off V and 5 bases off J, with a span of 12 bases between the germline ends. TCR CDR3 regions were amplified from genomic DNA by multiplex PCR using the deep immunoSEQ assay. Extracted genomic DNA from each cell subset was distributed evenly across all wells of several immunoSEQ 96-well plates, and each plate was treated as a replicate. Each replicate PCR for sorted subsets received 200 ng genomic DNA, equal to roughly 33,000 T cell genomes. Purified libraries were quantified with a Qubit 3.0 fluorometer, sized on a Bioanalyzer 2100, and re-quantified with the KAPA Library Quantification kit. Each immunoSEQ 96-well plate was sequenced on its own single-read 150-cycle Illumina NextSeq 550 flow cell. Regarding the original processing steps: Because the immunoSEQ output held only junctional sequences and lacked quality scores, the filtering could not match the filtering applied to full-length reads. Sequences were annotated with PyIR, a Python wrapper for IgBLAST v1.9, and V/J genes and CDR3 were assigned using IMGT germline references. Reads were removed for weak V/J assignments (E-value above 1e-6), missing CDR3, stop codons, out-of-frame junctions, or ambiguous translated residues. A V3J clonotype was defined by an identical inferred V gene, J gene, and CDR3 amino acid sequence. To compute the percentage overlap between repertoires, the number of shared unique clonotypes was divided by the size of the smaller repertoire. RTK rarefaction, the Chao1 estimator, and Recon v2.1 estimates of unobserved clonotypes were used to assess repertoire richness. OLGA was used to compute generation probabilities for all TCRbeta clonotypes that the gDNA method yielded from several donors. TCRdb re-hosts the immuneACCESS table, in-frame sequences only. Its copies lack some clones; in the studies checked, an unresolved V gene accounts for under half of them, and the cause for the rest is not known. For V, J and clone size, that table is used; D and trimming come from the DNA. Within this sample are some 1.4 million clones, with roughly 96% of them counted one time only. Over 1% of the sample lies in the top ten.

Healthy HIV-negative adults with no recently reported acute infections or vaccinations were included as donors. Every donor was a Caucasian adult residing in Nashville, Tennessee, USA. CD4+ T cells were enriched through magnetic negative selection, after which naive cells were positively selected on CD45RA and the remaining negative fraction served as the memory subset. Blood was collected by leukapheresis, and PBMCs were isolated by Ficoll-Histopaque density gradient centrifugation and then cryopreserved in liquid nitrogen vapor phase. Analytical flow cytometry was used to check the purity and quantity of each magnetically sorted T cell population. Genomic DNA was isolated from every sorted fraction and measured by UV absorbance on a Nanodrop 2000c. As regards this clone: Its cognate antigen has yet to be identified. Within one base of it there is no much larger clone, and no base qualities were kept.

The sequenced sample consisted of naive CD4+ T cells sorted from blood. The cell subset or site tag for this specimen amounts to: CD45RA+ positively selected. The chain links TRBV7-9 with TRBJ2-5; there is no confident call for the D gene. The clonotype comes from a man aged 30-40 years in good health. The bases read TGTGCCAGCAGCCGCGACCCTGGGGAGACCCAGTACTTC. This codes for CASSRDPGETQYF.